This TCR beta chain was documented in a study of OX40 agonist ivuxolimab in advanced cancers. Note on this clone: What it binds is not known.

Germline CDR1 and CDR2: LNHNV and YYDKDF (reference sequence). The CDR3 totals 13 residues. V gave up 4 bases and J gave up 3 bases, with 6 bases separating them. Data came from immunoSEQ multiplex PCR; TCRdb stores just in-frame clones and leaves some out. The sample includes just under 20,000 clones, around four fifths of them seen just once. Study results and caveats: Low normalized T-cell clonal expansion was additionally recorded for some nonresponders.

V is TRBV15 and J is TRBJ2-2; possibly TRBD2 for D (5 bases). The receptor was isolated from an adult with an advanced solid tumor such as melanoma, head and neck, liver or kidney cancer. The material was CD4+ or CD8+ T cells sorted from blood, obtained in a trial of the OX40 agonist ivuxolimab. As DNA, the CDR3 is TGTGCCACCAGCATGGAGGACACCGGGGAGCTGTTTTTT. As protein: CATSMEDTGELFF.